This entry concerns a single TCR beta chain. The antigen is undetermined. The data were obtained in a study of vaccination effects on CD4 cells after COVID-19. Study-wide findings and caveats: The study got few convalescent patients and did not collect any early post-infection timepoints. Late after vaccination, infection- and vaccine-induced clones showed marked clonal contraction.

Germline CDR1 reads LNHNV; CDR2 reads YYDKDF (reference sequence). CDR3 size: 15 residues. Trimming shortened V by 3 bases and J by 4 bases, and 15 bases separated the two germline ends. TCRdb keeps only in-frame clones here, not all; method: immunoSEQ multiplex PCR. Here the sample spans tens of thousands of clones, roughly two thirds being singletons. After less than 11 days in culture, the CD4+ T cells were isolated. This sequence originates from a human donor who received a COVID-19 vaccine. The rearrangement links TRBV15 to TRBJ2-5; D is possibly TRBD2 (6 bases). The sample was CD4+ T cells from PBMCs cultured without peptide, taken before COVID-19 vaccination. The CDR3 nucleotides read TGTGCCACCAGCAGTCAATTACTAGCAGGAGAGACCCAGTACTTC. Its protein is CATSSQLLAGETQYF.